In this sample, the clone carrying this T cell receptor beta chain turned up once. The antigen is unknown. This sample is part of a study of OX40 agonist ivuxolimab in advanced cancers. Study-wide background: Ivuxolimab is an agonistic anti-OX40 (CD134) antibody, and patients were treated with it.

Method: immunoSEQ multiplex PCR; TCRdb's copy keeps in-frame clones and lacks some. The sample has tens of thousands of clones, roughly 87% seen once. Germline CDR1 reads SGHAT; CDR2 reads FQNNGV. The CDR3 has 13 residues. With 1 base removed from V and 3 bases from J, the gap between germline ends came to 5 bases. General study points: Expanded clones tended on average to be more numerous among CD8+ T cells than CD4+.

The sequence was collected from an adult with an advanced solid tumor such as melanoma, head and neck, liver or kidney cancer. This sample comprised CD4+ or CD8+ T cells sorted from blood, obtained in a trial of the OX40 agonist ivuxolimab. V is TRBV11-2 and J is TRBJ2-3; D not certain. The CDR3 region has the DNA TGTGCCAGCAGCTTAGTTGAGACAGATACGCAGTATTTT. This encodes CASSLVETDTQYF.